A single sample gave rise to the 5 T cell receptor beta chains below, sequenced in a study of siplizumab effects on memory and regulatory T cells. Measured with immunoSEQ multiplex PCR; TCRdb has only the in-frame clones, and not every one. The sample records about 99,000 clones, 93% being singletons. The specimen was Tregs sorted from blood. The source is a human donor in good health.

The rearrangement uses TRBV5-4 and TRBJ2-1; D is unresolved. Germline V gene data show CDR1 as SGHNT and CDR2 as YYREEE (reference sequence). CDR3 size: 16 residues. The V end lost 4 bases, the J end lost 0 bases, and 14 bases lay between the germline ends. The CDR3 region is CASSPSTVPSYNEQFF. The CDR3 DNA is TGTGCCAGCAGCCCGTCGACCGTCCCCTCCTACAATGAGCAGTTCTTC.

V and J are TRBV6-1 and TRBJ1-2, with D uncertain. V was clipped by 7 bases and J by 7 bases, with 13 bases between them. CDR3 size: 12 residues. The germline V gene encodes CDR1 MNHNS and CDR2 SASEGT. The CDR3 protein is CASIEWVSGYTF. CDR3 nucleotides: TGTGCCAGCATCGAGTGGGTCAGTGGCTACACCTTC.

The gene calls are TRBV5-4 and TRBJ2-1; TRBD2 aligns across 8 bases. Germline V gene data show CDR1 as SGHNT and CDR2 as YYREEE (reference sequence). J was trimmed by 2 bases and V by 4 bases; bases with no gene match: 17. The CDR3 spans 19 residues. CDR3 residues: CASSPGRVSGRSPYNEQFF. CDR3 DNA: TGTGCCAGCAGCCCGGGGAGGGTAAGCGGGAGAAGTCCCTACAATGAGCAGTTCTTC.

The chain combines TRBV7-8 with TRBJ1-2; possible D gene TRBD1, 6 bases. CDR1 and CDR2 from the germline V gene are SGHVS and FQNEAQ. The length of the CDR3 is 15 residues. The V end was cut by 0 bases, the J end by 2 bases, with 10 bases between. CDR3 protein: CASSLAGTGNYGYTF. For the CDR3, the DNA is TGTGCCAGCAGCTTAGCAGGAACAGGGAACTATGGCTACACCTTC.

This sequence joins TRBV23-1 and TRBJ2-5; 7 nucleotides align to TRBD1. TRBV23-1 is treated as an ORF (open reading frame) with a function not yet certain. The CDR3 length is 16 residues. V lost 3 bases to trimming and J lost 4 bases; unmatched junction nucleotides: 11. CDR3 DNA: TGCGCCAGCAGTCAGCCGGGGACAGTGGAACGAGAGACCCAGTACTTC. Protein product: CASSQPGTVERETQYF.